This TCR beta chain was observed in a study of OX40 agonist ivuxolimab in advanced cancers. Study overall: A diagnosis of hepatocellular carcinoma, melanoma, renal cell or head and neck cancer was present in dose-escalation patients. Age averaged 60 years (range about 20 to 80), and 70% to 85% were male. Two cutaneous melanoma patients and one hepatocellular carcinoma patient, three in all, had partial responses. The study, taken as a whole, reports: Certain nonresponding patients likewise had low normalized T-cell clonal expansion.

Assay used: immunoSEQ multiplex PCR; TCRdb lists only in-frame clones, some missing. The table lists about 29,000 clones, about 93% of them singletons. J was trimmed by 5 bases and V by 6 bases; bases with no gene match: 6. The CDR3 extends over 15 amino acids. Germline-derived CDR1 and CDR2 are MNHNS and SASEGT. A word on this clone: The antigen remains undetermined.

The rearrangement uses TRBV6-1 and TRBJ1-6; 8 bases map to TRBD1. The TCR comes from an adult with an advanced solid tumor such as melanoma, head and neck, liver or kidney cancer. The sequences come from CD4+ or CD8+ T cells sorted from blood, collected in a trial of the OX40 agonist ivuxolimab. CDR3 nucleotide sequence: TGTGCCAGCAGCTTTCGGACAGGGAATAATTCACCCCTCCACTTT. It translates to CASSFRTGNNSPLHF.